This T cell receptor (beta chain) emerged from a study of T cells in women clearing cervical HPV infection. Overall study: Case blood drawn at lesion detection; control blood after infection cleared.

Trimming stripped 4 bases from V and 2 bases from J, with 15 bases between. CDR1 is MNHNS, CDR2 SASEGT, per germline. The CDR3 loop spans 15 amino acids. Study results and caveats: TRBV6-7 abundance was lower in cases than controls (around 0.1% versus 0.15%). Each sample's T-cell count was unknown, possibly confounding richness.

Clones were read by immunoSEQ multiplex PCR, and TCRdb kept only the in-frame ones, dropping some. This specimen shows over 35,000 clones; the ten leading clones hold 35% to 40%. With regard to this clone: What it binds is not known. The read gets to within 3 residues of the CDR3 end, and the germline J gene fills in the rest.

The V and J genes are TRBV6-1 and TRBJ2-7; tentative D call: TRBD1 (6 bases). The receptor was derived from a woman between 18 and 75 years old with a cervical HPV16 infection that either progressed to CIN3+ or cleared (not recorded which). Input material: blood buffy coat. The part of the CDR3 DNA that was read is TGTGCCAGCAGTGCCGGTACAGGGAGAACCTACGAG. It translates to CASSAGTGRTYE. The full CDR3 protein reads CASSAGTGRTYEQYF.